These T cell receptor beta chains were read from a single sample in a study of blood T cell repertoires in COVID-19. Assay used: immunoSEQ multiplex PCR; TCRdb lists only in-frame clones, some missing. The data contain fewer than 250,000 clones, approximately 84% of them singletons. Material for sequencing was PBMCs or T cells enriched from blood (not recorded which). These receptors were collected from a woman aged 25 to 39 who had recovered from COVID-19. CDR3s include the opening cysteine and the closing phenylalanine or tryptophan.

j_call v_call cdr3_aa
TRBJ1-2 TRBV6-5 CASRPSGTAYGYTF
TRBJ1-1 TRBV5-4 CASSRGQGGGIRNTEAFF
TRBJ2-2 TRBV7-2 CASSLRWGKNTGELFF
TRBJ2-7 TRBV19 CASRPGTGDEQYF
TRBJ2-3 TRBV19 CASSVDRPRDTQYF
TRBJ2-5 TRBV5-1 CASSPGLAGGFQETQYF
TRBJ2-7 TRBV28 CASRTPGQGKEQYF
TRBJ1-1 TRBV19 CASSIRSGGSEAFF
TRBJ2-5 TRBV11-1 CASSLDSSGLQETQYF
TRBJ2-5 TRBV15 CATSRGQEQETQYF
TRBJ1-1 TRBV7-6 CASSLGTGLNTEAFF
TRBJ2-6 TRBV7-8 CASRSTGRESGANVLTF
TRBJ2-5 TRBV29-1 CSGMRQGGETQYF
TRBJ2-5 TRBV9 CASSVDSAETQYF
TRBJ1-1 TRBV24-1 CATSDAGIAEAFF
TRBJ1-5 TRBV27 CASSLQGAVNQPQHF
TRBJ2-5 TRBV2 CASSESSGGGGTQYF
TRBJ1-5 TRBV5-6 CASSLTGGRQAQHF
TRBJ1-4 TRBV28 CASTEWGREKLFF
TRBJ1-3 TRBV5-1 CASSLTGGPRNTIYF